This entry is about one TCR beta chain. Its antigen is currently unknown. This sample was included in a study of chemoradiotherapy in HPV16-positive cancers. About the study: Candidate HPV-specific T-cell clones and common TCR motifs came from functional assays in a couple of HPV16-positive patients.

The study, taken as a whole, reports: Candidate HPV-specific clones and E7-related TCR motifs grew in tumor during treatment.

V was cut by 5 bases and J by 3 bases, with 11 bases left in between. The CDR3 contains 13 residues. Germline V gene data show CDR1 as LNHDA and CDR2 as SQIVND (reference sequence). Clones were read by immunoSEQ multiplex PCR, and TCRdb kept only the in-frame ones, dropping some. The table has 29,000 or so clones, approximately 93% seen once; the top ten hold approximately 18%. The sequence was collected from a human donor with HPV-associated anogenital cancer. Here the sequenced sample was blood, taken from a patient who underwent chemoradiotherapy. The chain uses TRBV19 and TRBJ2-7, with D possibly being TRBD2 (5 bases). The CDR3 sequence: CASSLRDHYEQYF. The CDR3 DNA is TGTGCCAGTAGTCTCCGGGATCACTACGAGCAGTACTTC.